Shown below are 22 T cell receptor beta chains from a single sample sequenced in a study of cytomegalovirus exposure and HLA in healthy donors. The PCR used 60 Vbeta and 13 Jbeta primers. The assay was immunoSEQ multiplex PCR, and TCRdb's table has in-frame clones only and misses some. Its listing shows approximately 110,000 clones. Sequencing used PBMCs. The source is a middle-aged man in good health and CMV-seronegative.

The chain recombines TRBV28 with TRBJ1-3; the D is unclear. CDR1 is MDHEN, CDR2 SYDVKM, per germline. The V gene lost 8 bases and the J gene lost 2 bases, with 10 bases spanning the gap. The CDR3 consists of 13 residues. Written as DNA, the CDR3 is TGTGCCAGCCGGGTTTTCGCTGGAAACACCATATATTTT. Translating it yields CASRVFAGNTIYF. The full variable domain, rest sourced from reference TRBV28 and TRBJ1-3, is DVKVTQSSRYLVKRTGEKVFLECVQDMDHENMFWYRQDPGLGLRLIYFSYDVKMKEKGDIPEGYSVSREKKERFSLILESASTNQTSMYLCASRVFAGNTIYFGEGSWLTVV.

V and J are TRBV10-3 and TRBJ1-1, with D possibly matching TRBD1 (6 bases). This CDR3 has 13 residues. Trimming stripped 5 bases from V and 0 bases from J, with 7 bases between. The germline V gene encodes CDR1 ENHRY and CDR2 SYGVKD. The CDR3 protein is CAISTGMNTEAFF. The CDR3 DNA reads TGTGCCATCAGTACAGGGATGAACACTGAAGCTTTCTTT.

This chain joins TRBV6-6 and TRBJ1-1; D possibly corresponds to TRBD1 (6 bases). Trimming removed 3 bases from V and 5 bases from J, with 16 bases in between. CDR1 and CDR2 from the germline V gene are MNHNY and SVGAGI (reference sequence). The length of the CDR3 is 15 residues. As DNA, the CDR3 is TGTGCCAGCAGTTATCAGATACAGGGTTTAACTGAAGCTTTCTTT. Translating gives CASSYQIQGLTEAFF.

The gene calls are TRBV27 and TRBJ2-6, with a tentative D call TRBD1 (5 bases). Per germline, CDR1 MNHEY and CDR2 SMNVEV (reference sequence). The CDR3 is 16 amino acids. Deletions cut 4 bases from V and 0 bases from J, with 10 bases between. CDR3 sequence: CASSSTAFSGANVLTF. Written as DNA, the CDR3 is TGTGCCAGCAGTTCGACAGCTTTCTCTGGGGCCAACGTCCTGACTTTC.

This chain connects TRBV5-1 to TRBJ2-3; TRBD2 agrees at 10 bases. Losses at the gene ends were 0 bases for V and 2 bases for J; bases not matched to a gene: 9. CDR1 and CDR2 (germline): SGHRS, YFSETQ. The CDR3 covers 18 residues. The CDR3 DNA reads as TGCGCCAGCAGCTTGGTGGGGAAACTAGCGGGGTCCACAGATACGCAGTATTTT. Translation gives CASSLVGKLAGSTDTQYF.

This chain uses TRBV2 with TRBJ2-3; the match to TRBD2 covers 7 bases. The CDR3 is 16 amino acids. The junction had 10 bases not matched to a gene; V was cut back by 4 bases and J by 3 bases. In germline, CDR1 is SNHLY, CDR2 FYNNEI. Written as DNA, the CDR3 is TGTGCCAGCAGTGTTAGACTAGCCTATGGGACAGATACGCAGTATTTT. Amino acids: CASSVRLAYGTDTQYF.

This CDR3 is CASSARGNTGELFF. For the CDR3, the DNA is TGTGCCAGCAGTGCGCGGGGGAACACCGGGGAGCTGTTTTTT. V gene TRBV2 combines with J gene TRBJ2-2; weak D call: TRBD2 (6 bases). Trimming cost V 4 bases and J 1 base, with 7 bases left between them. This CDR3 has 14 residues. Germline V gene data show CDR1 as SNHLY and CDR2 as FYNNEI. Complete variable domain (other parts from reference TRBV2 and TRBJ2-2): EPEVTQTPSHQVTQMGQEVILRCVPISNHLYFYWYRQILGQKVEFLVSFYNNEISEKSEIFDDQFSVERPDGSNFTLKIRSTKLEDSAMYFCASSARGNTGELFFGEGSRLTVL.

The J gene is TRBJ2-7, the V gene TRBV5-1; 13 nucleotides agree with TRBD2. The trim removed 4 bases at V and 0 bases at J, leaving 7 bases unmatched. This CDR3 is 17 amino acids long. The germline V gene has CDR1 SGHRS and CDR2 YFSETQ. CDR3 sequence reads: CASSLGTSGTGSYEQYF. For the CDR3, the DNA is TGCGCCAGCAGCCTAGGGACTAGCGGGACTGGCTCCTACGAGCAGTACTTC. Looking up the rest from reference TRBV5-1 and TRBJ2-7 gives the full variable domain: KAGVTQTPRYLIKTRGQQVTLSCSPISGHRSVSWYQQTPGQGLQFLFEYFSETQRNKGNFPGRFSGRQFSNSRSEMNVSTLELGDSALYLCASSLGTSGTGSYEQYFGPGTRLTVT.

J is TRBJ2-1 and V is TRBV7-9; 7 bases align to TRBD2. Germline lookup yields CDR1 SEHNR and CDR2 FQNEAQ (reference sequence). J gave up 5 bases and V 3 bases, and 13 bases lay outside the gene matches. The CDR3 loop spans 17 amino acids. The CDR3 loop reads CASSFDPHRLADNEQFF. The CDR3 DNA reads TGTGCCAGCAGCTTCGACCCTCATAGGCTAGCGGACAATGAGCAGTTCTTC.

The chain links TRBV5-4 to TRBJ2-7, with 8 positions matching TRBD1. The CDR3 is 14 amino acids. Trimming took 0 bases from V and 3 from J; bases not matched to a gene: 2. Germline V gene lookup returns CDR1 SGHNT and CDR2 YYREEE (reference sequence). CDR3 amino acids: CASSLGTGYYEQYF. The CDR3 coding sequence is TGTGCCAGCAGCTTGGGGACAGGGTACTACGAGCAGTACTTC.

The chain couples TRBV6-1 to TRBJ1-1; 9 bases line up with TRBD1. V lost 6 bases to trimming and J lost 1 base; unmatched junction nucleotides: 3. Germline V gives CDR1 MNHNS, CDR2 SASEGT. There are 14 residues in the CDR3. The CDR3 sequence is CASRVDRGNTEAFF. For the CDR3, the DNA is TGTGCCAGCAGGGTGGACAGGGGGAACACTGAAGCTTTCTTT.

The V call is TRBV6-5, the J call TRBJ1-3; D gene unclear. CDR1 and CDR2 from the germline V gene are MNHEY and SVGAGI. The CDR3 contains 15 residues. The V gene lost 7 bases and the J gene lost 0 bases, with 13 bases spanning the gap. CDR3: CASTRGPSSGNTIYF. CDR3 DNA: TGTGCCAGCACCCGAGGTCCGAGCTCTGGAAACACCATATATTTT.

The chain uses TRBV19 and TRBJ2-2; the D is unclear. Germline CDR1 is LNHDA and CDR2 is SQIVND (reference sequence). V lost 4 bases and J lost 4, with 10 bases in between. This CDR3 has 14 residues. The CDR3 loop is CASSSRRSTGELFF. In nucleotides, the CDR3 is TGTGCCAGTAGTAGTAGGCGGAGCACCGGGGAGCTGTTTTTT.

V is TRBV7-9 and J is TRBJ2-7; D is perhaps TRBD2 (6 bases). Germline V lookup: CDR1 SEHNR, CDR2 FQNEAQ (reference sequence). V lost 5 bases and J lost 0, with 14 bases in between. The length of the CDR3 is 15 residues. In DNA form, the CDR3 reads TGTGCCAGCAGCCTTCCTTCGACTAGCTCCTACGAGCAGTACTTC. As protein: CASSLPSTSSYEQYF. The complete variable domain, with remaining parts taken from reference TRBV7-9 and TRBJ2-7, reads DTGVSQNPRHKITKRGQNVTFRCDPISEHNRLYWYRQTLGQGPEFLTYFQNEAQLEKSRLLSDRFSAERPKGSFSTLEIQRTEQGDSAMYLCASSLPSTSSYEQYFGPGTRLTVT.

The chain employs TRBV28 and TRBJ1-5; D remains ambiguous. Trimming shortened V by 8 bases and J by 8 bases, and 22 bases separated the two germline ends. Germline V gene sequence: CDR1 MDHEN, CDR2 SYDVKM. The CDR3 sequence is 15 residues long. In nucleotides, the CDR3 is TGTGCCAGCCAACGCGCGGGCTCCCGCATCAAGCCCCAGCATTTT. As protein: CASQRAGSRIKPQHF.

The chain combines TRBV4-1 with TRBJ1-1, with 8 positions matching TRBD1. Trimming took 4 bases from V and 6 from J; bases not matched to a gene: 4. Germline CDR1 is MGHRA and CDR2 is YSYEKL. The CDR3 length is 13 residues. The CDR3 protein is CASSPQGAAEAFF. The CDR3 coding sequence is TGCGCCAGCAGCCCTCAGGGGGCCGCTGAAGCTTTCTTT.

The V gene is TRBV10-1, the J gene TRBJ2-1; possible D gene TRBD2, 6 bases. The CDR3 has 14 residues. Trimming removed 6 bases at V and 4 bases at J, with 13 bases between. Germline lookup yields CDR1 WNHNN and CDR2 SYGVQD (reference sequence). The CDR3 sequence: CASSEGTRYNEQFF. CDR3 coding DNA: TGCGCCAGCAGCGAAGGGACTCGATACAATGAGCAGTTCTTC.

The chain links TRBV6-6 to TRBJ2-1; D not certain. Germline values: CDR1 MNHNY, CDR2 SVGAGI (reference sequence). This CDR3 has 13 residues. Trimming cost V 8 bases and J 6 bases, with 14 bases left between them. The CDR3 coding sequence is TGTGCCAGCTTTGGCGGTTATGGCAATGAGCAGTTCTTC. Its translation is CASFGGYGNEQFF.

The V gene is TRBV10-3, the J gene TRBJ2-5, with 9 bases that match TRBD1. The J call may be incorrect, as the DNA end agrees better with TRBJ2-7. CDR1 and CDR2 from the germline V gene are ENHRY and SYGVKD. CDR3 length: 14 amino acids. This chain's CDR3 is CAISELGQGTEQYF. In DNA form, the CDR3 reads TGTGCCATCAGTGAACTCGGACAGGGGACCGAGCAGTACTTC.

The rearrangement uses TRBV29-1 and TRBJ2-1; D perhaps matches TRBD2 (6 bases). The germline gives CDR1 SQVTM, CDR2 ANQGSEA. The ends were cut back, 7 bases at V and 7 bases at J, with 8 bases in the middle. The CDR3 is 10 amino acids. CDR3 protein: CSGGENEQFF. Written as DNA, the CDR3 is TGCAGCGGGGGGGAGAATGAGCAGTTCTTC.

This chain links TRBV1 with TRBJ2-7; whether TRBD2, the table's D call, matches the DNA was not checked. TRBV1 is flagged as a pseudogene. The CDR3 is 18 residues long. CDR3 DNA: TGCACCAGCAGCCAGGCAACGGGACTAGCGGGAAAAGTTTACGAGCAGTACTTC. Protein product: CTSSQATGLAGKVYEQYF.

The rearrangement joins TRBV18 to TRBJ2-3; D unclear. Trimming cost V 2 bases and J 4 bases, with 10 bases left between them. CDR1 is KGHSH and CDR2 is LQKENI in the germline V gene. CDR3 length: 14 amino acids. CDR3 bases: TGTGCCAGCTCACCATTGGGCGTAGCAGATACGCAGTATTTT. Its protein product is CASSPLGVADTQYF.